This TCR beta chain was sequenced in a study of CD8 T cells in ankylosing spondylitis. TCRdb processed the 5' RACE reads anew with MiXCR; each CDR3 protein has one entry. Among 150,000 to 200,000 distinct CDR3 sequences listed, approximately 13% were seen once. Germline trimming cut 6 bases from V and 7 bases from J; bases unmatched to any gene: 24. Germline CDR1 and CDR2: DFQATT and SNEGSKA (reference sequence). The CDR3 length is 17 residues. This clonotype was seen a few times. The receptor was derived from a female donor with ankylosing spondylitis or in good health (not recorded which). V gene TRBV20-1 combines with J gene TRBJ2-7, with 7 bases aligning to TRBD2. Source material: blood, either unsorted or a sorted T cell fraction (not recorded which). The CDR3 DNA reads TGCAGTGCCCTGAGGGGCCCTTCGCTGGGACTACCGCGGGAGCAGTACTTC. Its translation: CSALRGPSLGLPREQYF.